This TCR beta chain was documented in a study of CD8 T cells in Susac syndrome. Study-wide background: Each patient with Susac syndrome, at the time of blood draw, was therapy-naive, on corticosteroids, or on intravenous immunoglobulin alone.

Sequencing of TCR beta was performed on blood CD8+ T cells and on blood CD4+ T cells. RNA was extracted with the RNeasy kit, and a quantity of roughly 0.5 to 1 ug was reverse transcribed using random hexamers. The TCR beta CDR3 was amplified by immunoSEQ multiplex PCR across 54 Vbeta, 13 Jbeta. TCRdb recomputed calls from the immunoSEQ multiplex PCR reads with MiXCR, one row per CDR3 protein. Of about 180,000 distinct CDR3 sequences in the sample, roughly 94% are singletons; the top ten hold approximately 0.099%. The clonotype was recovered from a human donor with Susac syndrome. The sample comprised CD4+ T cells from PBMCs.

CDR3 sequence: CSARDRPGQGNQPQHF. The CDR3 DNA reads TGCAGTGCTAGAGACCGACCGGGACAGGGAAATCAGCCCCAGCATTTT. This rearrangement joins TRBV20-1 to TRBJ1-5, with 9 bases matching TRBD1. This CDR3 comprises 16 residues. Trimming cost V 0 bases and J 4 bases; bases outside gene matches: 7. CDR1 is DFQATT, CDR2 SNEGSKA, per germline (reference sequence).